This T cell receptor beta chain was found in a study of blood T cell repertoires in COVID-19. Study-level information: Sites in the United States, Italy and Spain provided acute and convalescent COVID-19 samples. T cells, B-cell-depleted T cells, or PBMCs provided the cDNA or gDNA that served as material.

CDR3 length: 15 residues. V was cut by 0 bases and J by 6 bases, with 14 bases left in between. In germline, CDR1 is MGHRA, CDR2 YSYEKL. Source study methods: Reference gene primer amplification in the assay estimated nucleated cell counts. Libraries were prepared by immunoSEQ multiplex PCR; TCRdb keeps only in-frame clonotypes and omits some of them. The V and J calls and the clone size are those of that table, but D and trimming were determined from the DNA. The table records under 500,000 clones, about 89% of them present only once. The sequence came from a woman in her 30s with acute or convalescent COVID-19. This chain joins TRBV4-1 and TRBJ1-1, with D tentatively TRBD1 (5 bases). The material sequenced was peripheral blood. The CDR3 sequence: CASSQDQGVYAEAFF. The CDR3 nucleotides read TGCGCCAGCAGCCAAGATCAGGGTGTCTACGCTGAAGCTTTCTTT.